The 10 T cell receptor beta chains in this list originate from one sample, sequenced in a study of beta chain features in type 1 diabetes. Sequenced material consisted of expressed TCRB transcripts (all of the isolated RNA was reverse transcribed). The assay was immunoSEQ multiplex PCR, and TCRdb's table has in-frame clones only and misses some. The profile covers 200,000 to 300,000 clones, with about a tenth appearing a single time and around 0.017% taken by the ten largest. General study findings and limits: Shortening of TCRB CDR3s, moderate but significant, appeared in all four CD4+ subsets of Type 1 diabetes patients.

The antigens these receptors bind are not known. Sequenced sample: naive CD4+ T cells from blood. These receptors were taken from a man younger than 40 with type 1 diabetes.

This rearrangement joins TRBV11-2 to TRBJ2-3; TRBD2 agrees at 7 bases. Germline CDR1 and CDR2: SGHAT and FQNNGV. This CDR3 contains 16 residues. The J segment lost 0 bases and the V segment lost 5 bases, leaving 8 bases of the junction unmatched. CDR3 in amino acids: CASSRRTSSSTDTQYF. The CDR3 DNA reads TGTGCCAGCAGCCGCCGGACTAGTTCTAGCACAGATACGCAGTATTTT.

The rearrangement joins TRBV5-1 to TRBJ2-1; D gene unclear. Deletions cut 4 bases from V and 0 bases from J, with 14 bases between. Germline V gene sequence: CDR1 SGHRS, CDR2 YFSETQ. This CDR3 is 16 amino acids long. The CDR3, as DNA: TGCGCCAGCAGCCCCTCCTTAGAGAGCTCCTACAATGAGCAGTTCTTC. It yields the protein CASSPSLESSYNEQFF.

The chain is built from TRBV5-1 and TRBJ2-3, with D tentatively TRBD2 (5 bases). Germline CDR1 reads SGHRS; CDR2 reads YFSETQ. Trimming removed 2 bases at V and 4 bases at J, with 17 bases between. The length of the CDR3 is 16 residues. CDR3 residues: CASSLGLPSGADTQYF. CDR3 nucleotides: TGCGCCAGCAGCTTAGGACTTCCATCGGGCGCAGATACGCAGTATTTT.

In this sample, this clone turned up a few times. The V and J genes are TRBV9 and TRBJ2-3; D might be TRBD1 (6 bases). The CDR3 is made up of 15 amino acids. V was shortened by 1 base and J by 1 base, with 10 bases between the two germline ends. The germline V gene encodes CDR1 SGDLS and CDR2 YYNGEE. This CDR3 reads CASSVKQGGTDTQYF. CDR3 DNA: TGTGCCAGCAGCGTAAAACAGGGAGGCACAGATACGCAGTATTTT.

The sample holds a few counts of this clone. The chain carries TRBV11-3 and TRBJ2-5, with TRBD1 identical over 7 bases. Germline CDR1 and CDR2: SGHNT and YENEEA. There are 13 residues in the CDR3. The J segment lost 5 bases and the V segment lost 4 bases, leaving 4 bases of the junction unmatched. The CDR3 DNA is TGTGCCAGCAGCTCCACAGGGGAGGAGACCCAGTACTTC. It specifies CASSSTGEETQYF.

To note about this clone: The same CDR3 also results from other DNA sequences found in this sample. V gene TRBV29-1 combines with J gene TRBJ1-1; 7 nucleotides match TRBD1. With 5 bases clipped from V and 5 bases from J, the junction kept 5 bases outside the gene matches. This CDR3 region has 12 residues. Germline lookup yields CDR1 SQVTM and CDR2 ANQGSEA. CDR3 nucleotide sequence: TGCAGCGTTTTGACAGGGCGGACTGAAGCTTTCTTT. Its translation: CSVLTGRTEAFF.

This clone appeared a few times. CDR3 protein: CASSEAGTLVTQYF. As DNA, the CDR3 is TGTGCCAGCAGTGAAGCCGGGACACTGGTGACCCAGTACTTC. This chain links TRBV6-1 with TRBJ2-5; D may be TRBD1 (6 bases). Germline V gene sequence: CDR1 MNHNS, CDR2 SASEGT. This CDR3 comprises 14 residues. The ends were cut back, 0 bases at V and 7 bases at J, with 12 bases in the middle.

This clone was found a few times. The chain recombines TRBV7-9 with TRBJ2-1; 11 nucleotides match TRBD2. Germline V gene lookup returns CDR1 SEHNR and CDR2 FQNEAQ (reference sequence). With V trimmed by 8 bases and J by 5 bases, 5 bases remained unmatched. The CDR3 sequence is 14 residues long. The CDR3 DNA reads TGTGCCAGCGGATATAGCGGGGGGGACAATGAGCAGTTCTTC. Protein product: CASGYSGGDNEQFF.

The chain carries TRBV5-1 and TRBJ2-7; D is perhaps TRBD1 (6 bases). The CDR3 covers 14 residues. The V and J ends lost 0 bases and 3 bases respectively, with 10 bases between them. The germline V gene has CDR1 SGHRS and CDR2 YFSETQ. The CDR3 bases are TGCGCCAGCAGCTTGGAAGGGGGTGACTACGAGCAGTACTTC. Translated: CASSLEGGDYEQYF.

This clone was recorded a few times. The chain has TRBV2 and TRBJ2-6; a possible D gene is TRBD1 (6 bases). The germline CDR1 and CDR2 sequences are SNHLY and FYNNEI. V gave up 7 bases and J gave up 6 bases, with 13 bases separating them. The CDR3 runs 14 residues. CDR3 in amino acids: CASKGGQPANVLTF. CDR3 DNA: TGTGCCAGCAAAGGGGGACAACCGGCCAACGTCCTGACTTTC. Using reference TRBV2 and TRBJ2-6 for the parts outside the CDR3, the full variable domain is EPEVTQTPSHQVTQMGQEVILRCVPISNHLYFYWYRQILGQKVEFLVSFYNNEISEKSEIFDDQFSVERPDGSNFTLKIRSTKLEDSAMYFCASKGGQPANVLTFGAGSRLTVL.